The 21 T cell receptor beta chains below were found in one sample sequenced in a study of CD8+ T cells in alopecia areata. Reverse transcribed after extraction, RNA yielded cDNA as the sequencing template. The data were produced by immunoSEQ multiplex PCR, yet TCRdb's version contains in-frame clones alone and is incomplete. Among about 180,000 clones listed, 58% were seen once. Treatment described: oral pan-JAK inhibitor, 5-10 mg twice daily. Source: CD4+ T cells sorted from blood, taken at approximately week 55, from a patient treated with tofacitinib. All receptors derive from a human donor with alopecia areata.

This clone was recorded a few times. The chain links TRBV27 to TRBJ2-2; 7 positions agree with TRBD1. The germline V gene has CDR1 MNHEY and CDR2 SMNVEV (reference sequence). V gave up 0 bases and J gave up 4 bases; unmatched junction bases: 2. There are 15 residues in the CDR3. The CDR3 here is CASSLSKGATGELFF. Written as DNA, the CDR3 is TGTGCCAGCAGTTTATCGAAGGGGGCCACCGGGGAGCTGTTTTTT.

This chain links TRBV20-1 with TRBJ2-7; the D is unclear. Looked up from germline, CDR1 is DFQATT and CDR2 is SNEGSKA (reference sequence). V was shortened by 3 bases and J by 3 bases, with 6 bases between the two germline ends. CDR3 length: 11 residues. The CDR3 region has the DNA TGCAGTGCTAGCTCCCTCTACGAGCAGTACTTC. This translates into CSASSLYEQYF.

This chain uses TRBV4-1 with TRBJ2-7; 9 nucleotides line up with TRBD1. CDR3 length: 15 residues. V lost 1 base, J lost 2 bases, and 3 bases stayed unmatched. In germline, CDR1 is MGHRA, CDR2 YSYEKL. CDR3 sequence (DNA): TGCGCCAGCAGCCAAGGACAGGGGGACGCCTACGAGCAGTACTTC. This sequence encodes CASSQGQGDAYEQYF.

This chain's CDR3 is CASSATGTSYGYTF. The CDR3 region has the DNA TGCGCCAGCAGCGCGACAGGAACCAGCTATGGCTACACCTTC. The chain links TRBV5-1 to TRBJ1-2, with D perhaps matching TRBD1 (6 bases). V lost 4 bases and J 4 bases, leaving 14 bases between the germline ends. CDR3 length equals 14 residues. Germline V gene sequence: CDR1 SGHRS, CDR2 YFSETQ.

This clone was recorded a few times. Other DNA variants within this sample encode the same CDR3. V and J are TRBV27 and TRBJ1-2, with D possibly matching TRBD1 (5 bases). Germline-derived CDR1 and CDR2 are MNHEY and SMNVEV (reference sequence). V lost 0 bases, J lost 7 bases, and 12 bases lay in between. CDR3 length equals 14 residues. CDR3 nucleotides: TGTGCCAGCAGTTTATCGTTAGGGGTCGGTGGCTACACCTTC. The encoded protein is CASSLSLGVGGYTF.

The chain uses TRBV10-2 and TRBJ2-5, with TRBD2 as a possible D gene (6 bases). There are 12 residues in the CDR3. Germline values: CDR1 WSHSY, CDR2 SAAADI. Trimming removed 2 bases at V and 6 bases at J, with 7 bases between. The CDR3 DNA reads TGCGCCAGCAGTGAGGGCGGGAAGACCCAGTACTTC. It encodes CASSEGGKTQYF.

There are a few counts of this clone. The genes are TRBV10-3 and TRBJ1-6; D unresolved. The CDR3 length is 13 residues. CDR1 is ENHRY, CDR2 SYGVKD, per germline. Trimming cost V 0 bases and J 8 bases, with 5 bases left between them. CDR3 in amino acids: CAISESPYSPLHF. DNA for the CDR3: TGTGCCATCAGTGAGTCGCCGTATTCACCCCTCCACTTT.

The V and J genes are TRBV27 and TRBJ1-2; 7 positions match TRBD1. The ends lost 5 bases at V and 6 bases at J; junction bases unmatched: 12. This CDR3 spans 15 amino acids. The germline V gene encodes CDR1 MNHEY and CDR2 SMNVEV (reference sequence). CDR3: CASSAHLAGGNGYTF. The CDR3 DNA reads TGTGCCAGCAGTGCCCACCTCGCAGGGGGAAATGGCTACACCTTC.

The V and J genes are TRBV7-9 and TRBJ1-6, with a possible D match to TRBD1 (6 bases). Germline values: CDR1 SEHNR, CDR2 FQNEAQ (reference sequence). Trimming took off 3 bases at V and 16 bases at J, with 16 bases between the two ends. The CDR3 is made up of 13 amino acids. CDR3 coding DNA: TGTGCCAGCAGCTTGTCCCCCGGGACACAACTCCACTTT. Translating gives CASSLSPGTQLHF.

The V gene is TRBV6-5, the J gene TRBJ1-2, with D unclear. V was clipped by 5 bases and J by 2 bases, with 9 bases between them. The V gene's germline CDR1 is MNHEY and CDR2 SVGAGI. The CDR3 contains 13 residues. CDR3 protein: CASSEQTNYGYTF. Here the CDR3 DNA reads TGTGCCAGCAGTGAACAGACGAACTATGGCTACACCTTC.

This clone was counted between two and nine times. The V gene is TRBV20-1, the J gene TRBJ2-1; D gene uncertain. Germline V gives CDR1 DFQATT, CDR2 SNEGSKA (reference sequence). The germline V and J ends were trimmed by 1 base and 9 bases, with 4 bases remaining between them. The CDR3 is 10 residues long. Written as DNA, the CDR3 is TGCAGTGCTAGAGGGGTTGAGCAGTTCTTC. This gives the protein CSARGVEQFF.

This rearrangement joins TRBV7-9 to TRBJ2-7; D is tentatively TRBD1 or TRBD2 (5 bases each). Germline V CDR1 and CDR2: SEHNR, FQNEAQ (reference sequence). Trimming stripped 3 bases from V and 5 bases from J, with 14 bases between. This CDR3 is 14 amino acids long. The CDR3 spells CASSLGPPADEQYF. CDR3 nucleotides: TGTGCCAGCAGCTTGGGACCCCCGGCGGACGAGCAGTACTTC.

The V call is TRBV20-1, the J call TRBJ2-7; no clear D gene. Germline-derived CDR1 and CDR2 are DFQATT and SNEGSKA (reference sequence). The V end was cut by 7 bases, the J end by 3 bases, with 10 bases between. The CDR3 spans 11 residues. CDR3 coding DNA: TGCAGTGTTAGTGACGGCTACGAGCAGTACTTC. This codes for CSVSDGYEQYF.

The V gene is TRBV30, the J gene TRBJ1-2; 7 positions match TRBD1. J was trimmed by 4 bases and V by 3 bases; bases with no gene match: 8. The CDR3 is 14 residues long. CDR1 and CDR2 from the germline V gene are GTSNPN and SVGIG (reference sequence). The CDR3 DNA sequence: TGTGCCTGGAGAGAGGGGGCGCAGGTCTATGGCTACACCTTC. Protein product: CAWREGAQVYGYTF.

This sequence joins TRBV30 and TRBJ1-1; D remains ambiguous. The CDR3 covers 13 residues. V lost 3 bases, J lost 4 bases, and 12 bases lay in between. CDR1 is GTSNPN and CDR2 is SVGIG in the germline V gene (reference sequence). The CDR3 coding sequence is TGTGCCTGGAGGCCTCTCGTGATCACTGAAGCTTTCTTT. It is translated as CAWRPLVITEAFF.

This sequence joins TRBV27 and TRBJ2-7; D not resolved. The CDR3 totals 15 residues. The germline V and J ends were trimmed by 0 bases and 4 bases, with 13 bases remaining between them. From germline, CDR1 is MNHEY and CDR2 SMNVEV (reference sequence). The CDR3 sequence is CASSLSFLLNYEQYF. The CDR3 nucleotides are TGTGCCAGCAGTTTATCGTTCCTGTTAAATTACGAGCAGTACTTC.

This clone was detected only once. V usage is TRBV25-1 and J usage is TRBJ2-6, with 7 nucleotides matching TRBD1. The CDR3 contains 16 residues. The germline V gene has CDR1 MGHDK and CDR2 SYGVNS. V lost 0 bases, J lost 2 bases, and 1 base stayed unmatched. This chain's CDR3 is CASSEYGTAGANVLTF. The CDR3 region has the DNA TGTGCCAGCAGTGAATATGGGACAGCTGGGGCCAACGTCCTGACTTTC.

This rearrangement joins TRBV5-6 to TRBJ2-7, with D maybe TRBD2 (6 bases). The length of the CDR3 is 15 residues. Trimming took 4 bases from V and 0 from J, leaving 14 bases between them. Germline V gene lookup returns CDR1 SGHDT and CDR2 YYEEEE. CDR3 in DNA: TGTGCCAGCAGCCTCCGGGACTGGTCCTCCTACGAGCAGTACTTC. The encoded protein is CASSLRDWSSYEQYF.

As for this clone: The same CDR3 is also encoded by other DNA sequences in this sample. The gene calls are TRBV5-1 and TRBJ1-1; unclear D gene. CDR1 SGHRS and CDR2 YFSETQ come from the germline V gene. V was shortened by 5 bases and J by 5 bases, with 10 bases between the two germline ends. This CDR3 has 12 residues. The CDR3 region has the DNA TGCGCCAGCAGTTCCGGGCGTACTGAAGCTTTCTTT. Translating gives CASSSGRTEAFF.

V usage is TRBV29-1 and J usage is TRBJ2-5; possibly TRBD1 for D (5 bases). V was pared by 3 bases and J by 5 bases, with 13 bases between. From germline, CDR1 is SQVTM and CDR2 ANQGSEA. The CDR3 spans 13 residues. Written as DNA, the CDR3 is TGCAGCGTTGACCGAGACAGTGGGGAGACCCAGTACTTC. Encoded protein: CSVDRDSGETQYF.

This clone was detected a few times. The sample holds other DNA sequences that translate to the same CDR3. The chain employs TRBV6-6 and TRBJ2-7; 10 bases match TRBD1. Per the germline V gene, CDR1 is MNHNY and CDR2 is SVGAGI (reference sequence). The CDR3 length is 15 residues. J gave up 2 bases and V 5 bases, and 6 bases lay outside the gene matches. The CDR3 spells CASSPRQGAAYEQYF. For the CDR3, the DNA is TGTGCCAGCAGTCCCAGACAGGGGGCGGCCTACGAGCAGTACTTC.